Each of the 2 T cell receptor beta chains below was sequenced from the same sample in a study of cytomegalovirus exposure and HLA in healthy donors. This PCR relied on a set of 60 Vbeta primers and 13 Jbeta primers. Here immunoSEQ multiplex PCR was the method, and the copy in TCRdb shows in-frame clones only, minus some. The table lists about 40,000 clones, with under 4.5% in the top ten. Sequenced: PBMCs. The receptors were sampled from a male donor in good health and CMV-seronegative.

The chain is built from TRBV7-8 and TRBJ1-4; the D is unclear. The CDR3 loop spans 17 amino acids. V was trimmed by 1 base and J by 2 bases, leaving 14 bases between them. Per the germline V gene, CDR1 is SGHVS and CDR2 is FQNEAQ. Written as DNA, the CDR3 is TGTGCCAGCAGCTTAGGGAGAGGGATAGGGACTAATGAAAAACTGTTTTTT. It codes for CASSLGRGIGTNEKLFF.

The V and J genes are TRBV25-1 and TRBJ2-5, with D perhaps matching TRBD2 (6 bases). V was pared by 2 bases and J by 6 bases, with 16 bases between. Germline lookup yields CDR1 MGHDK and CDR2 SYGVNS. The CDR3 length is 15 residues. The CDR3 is CASSEGGRGRKTQYF. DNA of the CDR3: TGTGCCAGCAGTGAAGGCGGGCGGGGAAGGAAGACCCAGTACTTC.